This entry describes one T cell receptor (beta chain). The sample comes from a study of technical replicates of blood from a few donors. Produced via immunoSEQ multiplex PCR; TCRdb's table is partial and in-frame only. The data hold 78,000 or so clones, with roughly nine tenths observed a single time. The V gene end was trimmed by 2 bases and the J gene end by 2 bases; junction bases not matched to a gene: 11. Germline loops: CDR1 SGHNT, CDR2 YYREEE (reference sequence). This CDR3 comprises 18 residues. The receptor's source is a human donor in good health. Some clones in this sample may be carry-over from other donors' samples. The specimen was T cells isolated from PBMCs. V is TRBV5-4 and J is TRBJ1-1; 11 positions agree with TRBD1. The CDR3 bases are TGTGCCAGCAGCTTCCCTCAGGACAGGGGGCAGGGAAACACTGAAGCTTTCTTT. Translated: CASSFPQDRGQGNTEAFF.